A selection of T cell receptor beta chains follows, all from one sample in a study of T cell responses to AZD1222 COVID-19 vaccine. The method was immunoSEQ multiplex PCR; TCRdb's version includes in-frame clones alone and lacks a portion of them. The profile shows approximately 90,000 clones, about 90% of them singletons. The sample in question was peripheral blood, obtained on day 0 of AZD1222 vaccination. The receptors were sampled from an adult in good health. Each CDR3 is given with its conserved first and last residue. Each record gives: CDR3 DNA, CDR3 protein, V gene, clone size, D gene, J gene. D genes are given only for firm matches. The size of a clone is reported for some rows only, either as once, few or many, or as a class for expanded clones.

TGTGCCAGCAGCTCGGACAGGGGGCTGGGTGGAAACACCATATATTTT,CASSSDRGLGGNTIYF,TRBV5-6,-,TRBD1,TRBJ1-3
TGTGCTAGTGGTTTGGGACAGGGGTATCCAGCCGGGGAGCTGTTTTTT,CASGLGQGYPAGELFF,TRBV12-5,-,TRBD1,TRBJ2-2
TGTGCCAGCAGTTACCCCCCCCGGGGTGGGTATGAAAAACTGTTTTTT,CASSYPPRGGYEKLFF,TRBV6-5,-,-,TRBJ1-4
TGTGCCAGCAGCTCAAGGACAGGTTCAGGAGAGACCCAGTACTTC,CASSSRTGSGETQYF,TRBV11-1,-,TRBD1,TRBJ2-5
TGTGCCAGCAGCCGGAGCGGGACTTGGAATGAGCAGTTCTTC,CASSRSGTWNEQFF,TRBV3-1/TRBV3-2,-,TRBD2,TRBJ2-1
TGTGCCAGCAGTTACGGCCCTTTTAGGGACACTGAAGCTTTCTTT,CASSYGPFRDTEAFF,TRBV6-5,few,-,TRBJ1-1
TGTGCCAGCAGTCCTCCGGGGTCCCCTAACTATGGCTACACCTTC,CASSPPGSPNYGYTF,TRBV9,-,-,TRBJ1-2
TGTGCCAGCAGCCAAGATCTGAACACTGAAGCTTTCTTT,CASSQDLNTEAFF,TRBV4-2,-,-,TRBJ1-1
TGCGCCAGCAGCTCATTGGGGCGATGGGACACTGAAGCTTTCTTT,CASSSLGRWDTEAFF,TRBV5-1,-,-,TRBJ1-1
TGTGCCAGTAGTATTAGGTGGAGATCAACGGATACGCAGTATTTT,CASSIRWRSTDTQYF,TRBV19,-,-,TRBJ2-3
TGTGCCAGCAGTTCCCCTTTGGGTATGACAGATACGCAGTATTTT,CASSSPLGMTDTQYF,TRBV28,-,-,TRBJ2-3
TGTGCCAGCAGTGAGCGGGGGCCGGGGGCAGATACGCAGTATTTT,CASSERGPGADTQYF,TRBV6-1,-,-,TRBJ2-3
TGTGCCAGTAGTCCCCCGGGACAGCGAACTGAAGCTTTCTTT,CASSPPGQRTEAFF,TRBV19,-,TRBD1,TRBJ1-1
TGTGCCAGCAGCCCCCCACGACAGAACTCCTACGAGCAGTACTTC,CASSPPRQNSYEQYF,TRBV28,-,-,TRBJ2-7
TGTGCCAGCAGCCGTCGCCGGCAGGTTGAGAATTCACCCCTCCACTTT,CASSRRRQVENSPLHF,TRBV5-6,-,-,TRBJ1-6
TGTGCCAGCAGTCCCTCCGGGACAGGGAATTCACCCCTCCACTTT,CASSPSGTGNSPLHF,TRBV2,-,TRBD1,TRBJ1-6
TGCGCCAGCAGCCAAGACACATGGGCCTACAATGAGCAGTTCTTC,CASSQDTWAYNEQFF,TRBV4-3,-,-,TRBJ2-1
TGTGCCAGCAGTTTGTCCTGGGGAAACACTGAAGCTTTCTTT,CASSLSWGNTEAFF,TRBV28,-,-,TRBJ1-1
TGTGCCAGCAGTTTATTCGGGGTAACCGGGTATAGCAATCAGCCCCAGCATTTT,CASSLFGVTGYSNQPQHF,TRBV27,-,-,TRBJ1-5
TGTGCCAGCAGCTTAACGGTAAACACTGAAGCTTTCTTT,CASSLTVNTEAFF,TRBV11-2,once,-,TRBJ1-1
TGTGCCAGTAGTATATCAGGTTTTCAGCCCCAGCATTTT,CASSISGFQPQHF,TRBV19,-,-,TRBJ1-5
TGTGCCAGCAGTGTGGGAGCGAGCTCCTACAATGAGCAGTTCTTC,CASSVGASSYNEQFF,TRBV6-4,-,-,TRBJ2-1
TGCAGTGCTAGTAAGGGACAGATGAACACTGAAGCTTTCTTT,CSASKGQMNTEAFF,TRBV20-1,-,TRBD1,TRBJ1-1
TGTGCCAGCACCGGGGACCTGAACACCGGGGAGCTGTTTTTT,CASTGDLNTGELFF,TRBV6-5,-,-,TRBJ2-2
TGCGCCAGCAGCTCAAACAGGGACGAGCAGTACTTC,CASSSNRDEQYF,TRBV5-1,-,-,TRBJ2-7
TGTGCCAGCAGTTCTACAGGGCAGGGAGGTGAAAAACTGTTTTTT,CASSSTGQGGEKLFF,TRBV7-9,-,-,TRBJ1-4
TGTGCCAGCGCGGTTTCGTACAGTAATTCACCCCTCCACTTT,CASAVSYSNSPLHF,TRBV28,few,-,TRBJ1-6
TGTGCCACCAGTGAGGGAGCGGTAGATACGCAGTATTTT,CATSEGAVDTQYF,TRBV24-1,-,-,TRBJ2-3
TGTGCCAGCAGCCCCGGACTAGCGGGGACAGATACGCAGTATTTT,CASSPGLAGTDTQYF,TRBV5-4,-,TRBD2,TRBJ2-3
TGTGCCAGCAGTCAACTACCCACGCATGGCTACACCTTC,CASSQLPTHGYTF,TRBV6-5,-,-,TRBJ1-2
TGTGCCACCAGTGATCATACGGGACAGGAGAGCAATCAGCCCCAGCATTTT,CATSDHTGQESNQPQHF,TRBV24-1,once,TRBD1,TRBJ1-5
TGTGCCAGCAGTTCCTATCCCACTGAAGCTTTCTTT,CASSSYPTEAFF,TRBV6-2/TRBV6-3,-,-,TRBJ1-1
TGTGCCAGCCGAAGTAGCGGGAGTACAGATACGCAGTATTTT,CASRSSGSTDTQYF,TRBV5-4,-,TRBD2,TRBJ2-3
TGCGCCAGCACCCCAGACAGGGGAAACTCTGGGGCCAACGTCCTGACTTTC,CASTPDRGNSGANVLTF,TRBV5-1,-,TRBD1,TRBJ2-6
TGTGCCAGCAGTTTTCCCCAGGGCCGCAATTACCCCTACGAGCAGTACTTC,CASSFPQGRNYPYEQYF,TRBV28,-,-,TRBJ2-7
TGCGCCAGCAGCTGGGGACAGGGGATAGAGACCCAGTACTTC,CASSWGQGIETQYF,TRBV5-1,few,TRBD1,TRBJ2-5
TGTGCCAGCAGTGCCAGGGTGGTGGTTATGTCCAAAAACATTCAGTACTTC,CASSARVVVMSKNIQYF,TRBV6-1,once,-,TRBJ2-4
TGTGCCAGCAGCTTAATGGGATCCCGTATTGCTTTCTTT,CASSLMGSRIAFF,TRBV11-2,-,-,TRBJ1-1
TGTGCCAGCAGCCAGGGGGCAGATACGCAGTATTTT,CASSQGADTQYF,TRBV3-1/TRBV3-2,-,-,TRBJ2-3
TGTGCCAGCAGCCAAGGGGCGGGGGTCACAGATACGCAGTATTTT,CASSQGAGVTDTQYF,TRBV4-2,-,TRBD2,TRBJ2-3
TGTGCCACCAGTGCCCCTTCCGGGACAGGGGAGGGAGGCTACACCTTC,CATSAPSGTGEGGYTF,TRBV24-1,-,TRBD1,TRBJ1-2